Reported below is one T cell receptor (beta chain). Assay used: immunoSEQ multiplex PCR; TCRdb lists only in-frame clones, some missing. This table has about 330,000 clones, approximately 85% appearing once. The source of the sample is a study of blood T cell repertoires in COVID-19. Study-wide context: Both acute and convalescent COVID-19 samples were obtained from the United States, Italy and Spain. T cells, B-cell-depleted T cells, or PBMCs provided the cDNA or gDNA that served as material.

The CDR3 is 12 residues long. V shed 5 bases, J shed 6 bases, and the junction held 4 bases outside the gene matches. The germline V gene encodes CDR1 SQVTM and CDR2 ANQGSEA. The TCR originated in a human donor in a cohort sampled during active COVID-19. The sequencing input was peripheral blood. The chain recombines TRBV29-1 with TRBJ1-2; 9 bases line up with TRBD1. CDR3 bases: TGCAGCGTTTCAGGACAGGGGAATGGCTACACCTTC. This gives the protein CSVSGQGNGYTF.